This T cell receptor (beta chain) stems from a study of blood T cell repertoires in COVID-19. Study summary: PBMCs, B-cell-depleted T cells, or T cells provided the cDNA or gDNA that made up the material.

Original processing methods: The authors estimated nucleated cell counts from reference gene primer amplification. Some clones are missing from TCRdb's copy, which holds only in-frame ones; the method was immunoSEQ multiplex PCR. V, J and clone size derive from that table, while D and trimming were established from the DNA sequence. The top ten clones hold approximately 15% of a sample with roughly 90,000 clones, just under 80% of them seen once. Trimming stripped 3 bases from V and 2 bases from J, with 13 bases between. The CDR3 loop spans 15 amino acids. Per germline, CDR1 SGDLS and CDR2 YYNGEE. Sequenced: peripheral blood. The receptor was derived from a human donor in a cohort sampled during active COVID-19. This chain connects TRBV9 to TRBJ2-3, with a weak D call TRBD2 (6 bases). The CDR3 bases are TGTGCCAGCAGCGCGGACGGGAGCGCCACAGATACGCAGTATTTT. Its translation is CASSADGSATDTQYF.